The rows below give T cell receptor beta chains drawn from one sample of a study of shared clonotypes between healthy human individuals. Sequencing used immunoSEQ multiplex PCR; TCRdb keeps in-frame clones, though not all of them. The sample records a few million clones, around 93% being singletons. Input material: naive CD8+ T cells from PBMCs. The receptor source for this set is a man younger than 35 in good health. Some clones in this sample may be carry-over from other donors' samples. CDR3s include the opening cysteine and the closing phenylalanine or tryptophan. D genes are given only for firm matches. Rows give clone size only sometimes, using once, few, many, or a class for an expanded clone.

v_gene	d_gene	abundance	j_gene	CDR3nt	CDR3aa
TRBV2	.	.	TRBJ2-1	TGTGCCAGCAGCGTTCCCACCGGGACAGGGAGCGGGAGAAGGAGCAATGAGCAGTTCTTC	CASSVPTGTGSGRRSNEQFF
TRBV2	.	.	TRBJ2-7	TGTGCCAGCAGTGAGGTCGGGAGCCTTCCCTACGAGCAGTACTTC	CASSEVGSLPYEQYF
TRBV7-6	TRBD1	.	TRBJ1-1	TGTGCCAGCAGCTTTGGACAGGGGGAAGTGGGTGGACCTGAAGCTTTCTTT	CASSFGQGEVGGPEAFF
TRBV12-5	TRBD2	.	TRBJ2-3	TGTGCTAGTAGCGGGGGACTCACAGATACGCAGTATTTT	CASSGGLTDTQYF
TRBV11-2	.	once	TRBJ2-7	TGTGCCAGCAGCCGCCGAGGAACCTACGAGCAGTACTTC	CASSRRGTYEQYF
TRBV5-1	.	once	TRBJ2-1	TGCGCCAGCGAGGGGGAGTACAATGAGCAGTTCTTC	CASEGEYNEQFF
TRBV6-1	.	.	TRBJ1-3	TGTGCCAGCAGTGTCGGGACACTGAACTCCCTTGGAAACACCATATATTTT	CASSVGTLNSLGNTIYF
TRBV7-2	.	.	TRBJ2-7	TGTGCCAGCAGCTTATGGTACGAGCAGTACTTC	CASSLWYEQYF
TRBV6-5	.	.	TRBJ2-7	TGTGCCAGCAGGATATCCGGGACAAGATACTACGAGCAGTACTTC	CASRISGTRYYEQYF
TRBV9	TRBD2	.	TRBJ2-3	TGTGCCAGCAGCGTAGTCGGACTAGCGGTCACAGATACGCAGTATTTT	CASSVVGLAVTDTQYF
TRBV13	.	.	TRBJ2-1	TGTGCCAGCAGCCGGCCTGGTAGGGTAGGAAATGAGCAGTTCTTC	CASSRPGRVGNEQFF
TRBV9	.	.	TRBJ1-4	TGTGCCAGCAGCGCATCAGGAAAACTGTTTTTT	CASSASGKLFF
TRBV27	TRBD1	.	TRBJ1-2	TGTGCCAGCAGCCAAAGACAGGGATACGGCTACACCTTC	CASSQRQGYGYTF